One T cell receptor beta chain is described in this entry. Antigen specificity is unknown. The sample comes from a study of CXCR3-negative and CXCR3-positive naive CD8 T cells. Study-level results: Naive cells that were CXCR3-negative or CXCR3-positive used TRBV-TRBJ genes alike, while memory cells diverged. Post-cryopreservation CXCR3 expression was partly diminished, and the bulk of assays employed fresh PBMCs.

In triplicate, each CD8+ T cell subset was sorted at some 300,000 cells per replicate. UMI-tagged TRB cDNA libraries were built via 5' RACE. TCRdb reworked the 5' RACE reads into one entry per CDR3 protein, no DNA. Found here are fewer than 55,000 distinct CDR3 sequences; the top ten clones hold more than 1.3%. The CDR3 is made up of 13 amino acids. CDR1 MDHEN and CDR2 SYDVKM come from the germline V gene. This chain uses TRBV28 with TRBJ2-7; TCRdb's D call, TRBD1, is unchecked because there is no DNA. Input material: naive CXCR3- CD8+ T cells from blood. The subset: CD45RO-CCR7+CD27+CD95- naive CD8+ T cells lacking CXCR3 (TNR3-). The sequence came from a human donor in good health. Some clones in this sample may be carry-over from other donors' samples. This CDR3 reads CASSSITGGEQYF.